This T cell receptor (beta chain) was sequenced during a study of blood T cell repertoires in COVID-19. The wider study: The United States, Italy and Spain supplied acute and convalescent COVID-19 samples. PBMCs, B-cell-depleted T cells, or T cells provided the cDNA or gDNA that made up the material.

As processed by the authors: Reference gene primer amplification gave estimated nucleated cell counts. Assay: immunoSEQ multiplex PCR; the TCRdb copy retains only in-frame clones and omits some. That table gives V, J and clone size, and the DNA gave D and trimming. This sample has about 86,000 clones; around 87% occur once, and the top ten carry about 1%. The length of the CDR3 is 15 residues. V lost 6 bases to trimming and J lost 5 bases, with 17 bases between them. Germline CDR1 SGHVS, CDR2 FNYEAQ. The V call is TRBV7-6, the J call TRBJ1-5, with a tentative D call TRBD1 (6 bases). The TCR sequence derives from a human donor in a cohort sampled during active COVID-19. Sequencing used peripheral blood. Here the CDR3 reads CASSPLKGGDQPQHF. CDR3 in DNA: TGTGCCAGCAGTCCTCTGAAAGGGGGAGATCAGCCCCAGCATTTT.